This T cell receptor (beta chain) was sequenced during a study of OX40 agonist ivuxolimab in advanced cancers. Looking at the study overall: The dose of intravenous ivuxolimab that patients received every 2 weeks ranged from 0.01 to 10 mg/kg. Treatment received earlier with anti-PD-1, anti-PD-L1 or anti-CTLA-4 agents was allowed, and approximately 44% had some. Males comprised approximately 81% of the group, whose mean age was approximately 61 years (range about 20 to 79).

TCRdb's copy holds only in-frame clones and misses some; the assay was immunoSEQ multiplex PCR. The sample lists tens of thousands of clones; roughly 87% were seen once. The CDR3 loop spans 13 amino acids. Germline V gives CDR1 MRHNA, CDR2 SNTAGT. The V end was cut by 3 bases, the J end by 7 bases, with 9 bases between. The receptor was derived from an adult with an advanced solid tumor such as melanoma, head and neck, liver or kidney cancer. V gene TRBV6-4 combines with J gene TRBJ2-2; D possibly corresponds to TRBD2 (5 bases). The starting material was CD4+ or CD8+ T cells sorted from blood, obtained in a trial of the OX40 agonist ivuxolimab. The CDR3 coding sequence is TGTGCCAGCAGTGATGCCGGGGTCGGGGAGCTGTTTTTT. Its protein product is CASSDAGVGELFF.